A single sample is the source of the 27 T cell receptor beta chains below, sequenced in a study of blood T cell repertoires in COVID-19. TCRdb's copy holds only in-frame clones and misses some; the assay was immunoSEQ multiplex PCR. The repertoire has under 250,000 clones, around 85% of them found once; the top ten carry 5% to 6.5%. Specimen: peripheral blood. The receptors shown here come from a man between 45 and 60 years old with COVID-19, enrolled during active disease.

The chain is built from TRBV4-1 and TRBJ2-5, with D maybe TRBD1 (6 bases). V was pared by 2 bases and J by 7 bases, with 17 bases between. This CDR3 has 15 residues. The germline CDR1 and CDR2 sequences are MGHRA and YSYEKL. The CDR3 loop reads CASSQLGAPGGTQYF. For the CDR3, the DNA is TGCGCCAGCAGCCAACTGGGGGCCCCCGGTGGGACCCAGTACTTC.

The CDR3 DNA follows: TGTGCCAGCACCCCCCTGGGAGGACAGGGGGCCTACGAGCAGTACTTC. It is translated as CASTPLGGQGAYEQYF. The V and J genes are TRBV28 and TRBJ2-7, with 10 bases identical to TRBD1. The CDR3 sequence is 16 residues long. V gave up 7 bases and J gave up 2 bases; unmatched junction bases: 11. Germline CDR1 reads MDHEN; CDR2 reads SYDVKM.

The V and J genes are TRBV6-5 and TRBJ2-1; D unresolved. The CDR3 totals 14 residues. Germline CDR1 reads MNHEY; CDR2 reads SVGAGI. Trimming left V 6 bases short and J 6 bases short, with 15 bases between. For the CDR3, the DNA is TGTGCCAGCAGCACCCCGTCAGTTTCCAATGAGCAGTTCTTC. This codes for CASSTPSVSNEQFF.

V and J are TRBV6-4 and TRBJ2-3; 9 bases map to TRBD2. CDR1 and CDR2 from the germline V gene are MRHNA and SNTAGT. With V trimmed by 0 bases and J by 4 bases, 8 bases remained unmatched. CDR3 size: 17 residues. The CDR3 coding sequence is TGTGCCAGCAGTGACTCCGCAGGGACTAGCTACCCAGATACGCAGTATTTT. Encoded protein: CASSDSAGTSYPDTQYF.

The chain couples TRBV11-1 to TRBJ2-5, with TRBD1 matching 9 bases. There are 14 residues in the CDR3. Germline V gives CDR1 SGHAT, CDR2 FQDESV (reference sequence). V shed 5 bases and J 4 bases; nucleotides not matched to a gene: 5. CDR3 protein: CASSRRQGGETQYF. CDR3 bases: TGTGCCAGCAGCCGGAGACAGGGGGGAGAGACCCAGTACTTC.

The chain employs TRBV5-1 and TRBJ1-6; D not certain. The V gene's germline CDR1 is SGHRS and CDR2 YFSETQ. The CDR3 is 15 residues long. Trimming stripped 4 bases from V and 5 bases from J, with 13 bases between. The CDR3 protein is CASSTLGGHNSPLHF. In DNA, the CDR3 is TGCGCCAGCAGCACCCTAGGAGGACATAATTCACCCCTCCACTTT.

The rearrangement links TRBV18 to TRBJ2-6; 8 bases are shared with TRBD1. The CDR3 runs 16 residues. V lost 3 bases, J lost 5 bases, and 6 bases stayed unmatched. Germline values: CDR1 KGHSH, CDR2 LQKENI. The CDR3 sequence: CASSPQGAKRANVLTF. CDR3 coding DNA: TGTGCCAGCTCACCCCAGGGGGCGAAGAGGGCCAACGTCCTGACTTTC.

To note about this clone: Other DNA sequences within the sample encode an identical CDR3. The rearrangement joins TRBV5-1 to TRBJ1-2; the D gene is possibly TRBD1 (5 bases). The germline V gene has CDR1 SGHRS and CDR2 YFSETQ. V was pared by 4 bases and J by 8 bases, with 12 bases between. The CDR3 contains 12 residues. As DNA, the CDR3 is TGCGCCAGCAGCCCCGGACAAGGAGGCTACACCTTC. It yields the protein CASSPGQGGYTF. Based on the CDR3 plus reference TRBV5-1 and TRBJ1-2, the full variable domain is KAGVTQTPRYLIKTRGQQVTLSCSPISGHRSVSWYQQTPGQGLQFLFEYFSETQRNKGNFPGRFSGRQFSNSRSEMNVSTLELGDSALYLCASSPGQGGYTFGSGTRLTVV.

The rearrangement joins TRBV7-2 to TRBJ2-7, with D hard to call. The CDR3 is 13 amino acids. V lost 4 bases to trimming and J lost 3 bases, with 10 bases between them. CDR1 and CDR2 from the germline V gene are SGHTA and FQGNSA. The DNA of the CDR3 is TGTGCCAGCAGCTCCCCCCCCGGCTACGAGCAGTACTTC. Protein: CASSSPPGYEQYF.

The chain is built from TRBV27 and TRBJ2-1; 9 bases match TRBD1. V was pared by 6 bases and J by 6 bases, with 6 bases of the junction left unmatched. From germline, CDR1 is MNHEY and CDR2 SMNVEV (reference sequence). The length of the CDR3 is 14 residues. The CDR3 sequence: CASRPGQGPNEQFF. CDR3 in DNA: TGTGCCAGCAGGCCGGGACAGGGACCCAATGAGCAGTTCTTC.

The rearrangement links TRBV7-8 to TRBJ2-3; 7 bases are a match to TRBD2. The CDR3 runs to 12 residues. Germline CDR1 reads SGHVS; CDR2 reads FQNEAQ. V was pared by 6 bases and J by 11 bases, with 8 bases of the junction left unmatched. In nucleotides, the CDR3 is TGTGCCAGCAGAGCAACTAGCGCGGGGCAGTATTTT. Protein: CASRATSAGQYF.

This rearrangement joins TRBV4-2 to TRBJ1-3, with a tentative D call TRBD1 (5 bases). Trimming removed 1 base from V and 2 bases from J, with 9 bases in between. The CDR3 has 15 amino acids. The germline gives CDR1 LGHNA, CDR2 YNFKEQ. CDR3 nucleotides: TGTGCCAGCAGCCAAGGTCGGACAACTGGAAACACCATATATTTT. This gives the protein CASSQGRTTGNTIYF.

The chain has TRBV9 and TRBJ2-5; 9 bases match TRBD1. The CDR3 runs 15 residues. V shed 0 bases, J shed 4 bases, and the junction held 4 bases outside the gene matches. CDR1 is SGDLS, CDR2 YYNGEE, per germline. The CDR3: CASSVGDRVRETQYF. DNA of the CDR3: TGTGCCAGCAGCGTAGGGGACAGGGTGAGAGAGACCCAGTACTTC.

The chain uses TRBV19 and TRBJ2-1; maybe TRBD2 (5 bases). The CDR3 covers 15 residues. V lost 1 base and J 7 bases, leaving 14 bases between the germline ends. Per germline, CDR1 LNHDA and CDR2 SQIVND (reference sequence). The CDR3 spells CASSIGTRGGNEQFF. The CDR3 nucleotides are TGTGCCAGTAGTATAGGGACCCGGGGTGGAAATGAGCAGTTCTTC. Complete variable domain (other parts from reference TRBV19 and TRBJ2-1): DGGITQSPKYLFRKEGQNVTLSCEQNLNHDAMYWYRQDPGQGLRLIYYSQIVNDFQKGDIAEGYSVSREKKESFPLTVTSAQKNPTAFYLCASSIGTRGGNEQFFGPGTRLTVL.

The V call is TRBV19, the J call TRBJ1-4; no clear D. The germline V gene encodes CDR1 LNHDA and CDR2 SQIVND (reference sequence). V dropped 1 base and J dropped 4 bases, with 7 bases sitting between them. The CDR3 sequence is 14 residues long. For the CDR3, the DNA is TGTGCCAGTAGTATAGGACGGAGTAATGAAAAACTGTTTTTT. Translation gives CASSIGRSNEKLFF.

The V gene is TRBV5-1, the J gene TRBJ1-6, with D possibly being TRBD1 (6 bases). V lost 2 bases, J lost 10 bases, and 13 bases lay in between. Per germline, CDR1 SGHRS and CDR2 YFSETQ. The CDR3 totals 14 residues. DNA of the CDR3: TGCGCCAGCAGCTTCAAGGGGGATCTCTCACCCCTCCACTTT. It encodes CASSFKGDLSPLHF.

In its sample, this clone was seen once. The rearrangement links TRBV9 to TRBJ2-2; a weak D match, TRBD1 (5 bases). Germline V CDR1 and CDR2: SGDLS, YYNGEE. The CDR3 runs 12 residues. Trimming removed 4 bases from V and 7 bases from J, with 8 bases in between. The CDR3 sequence is CASSQGSGELFF. The CDR3 coding sequence is TGTGCCAGCAGCCAGGGTAGCGGGGAGCTGTTTTTT. Combining the CDR3 with reference TRBV9 and TRBJ2-2 gives the whole variable domain DSGVTQTPKHLITATGQRVTLRCSPRSGDLSVYWYQQSLDQGLQFLIQYYNGEERAKGNILERFSAQQFPDLHSELNLSSLELGDSALYFCASSQGSGELFFGEGSRLTVL.

The genes are TRBV2 and TRBJ2-5; 7 bases agree with TRBD2. The J segment lost 4 bases and the V segment lost 1 base, leaving 3 bases of the junction unmatched. Germline V gene sequence: CDR1 SNHLY, CDR2 FYNNEI. The CDR3 runs 14 residues. The CDR3 region is CASSEVAGVETQYF. The CDR3 DNA sequence: TGTGCCAGCAGTGAAGTGGCGGGAGTAGAGACCCAGTACTTC.

This clone has only a few counts. The chain combines TRBV2 with TRBJ1-6, with a weak D call TRBD1 (6 bases). This CDR3 spans 14 amino acids. Trimming shortened V by 7 bases and J by 11 bases, and 18 bases separated the two germline ends. Germline loops: CDR1 SNHLY, CDR2 FYNNEI. In DNA form, the CDR3 reads TGTGCCAGCACCCCGGACAGCCTTAGGGCACCCCTCCACTTT. Protein sequence: CASTPDSLRAPLHF.

The chain uses TRBV19 and TRBJ1-2, with D hard to call. The length of the CDR3 is 12 residues. CDR1 LNHDA and CDR2 SQIVND come from the germline V gene (reference sequence). V lost 5 bases and J 8 bases, leaving 12 bases between the germline ends. The chain's CDR3 is CASSVNSWGYTF. For the CDR3, the DNA is TGTGCCAGTAGTGTCAACAGCTGGGGCTACACCTTC.

This rearrangement joins TRBV4-3 to TRBJ1-5, with a tentative D call TRBD1 (5 bases). Trimming took 0 bases from V and 6 from J, leaving 9 bases between them. The CDR3 contains 14 residues. The germline CDR1 and CDR2 sequences are LGHNA and YSLEER. DNA for the CDR3: TGCGCCAGCAGCCAAGATGCAGGGATTCAGCCCCAGCATTTT. It codes for CASSQDAGIQPQHF.

This chain links TRBV6-6 with TRBJ2-3, with 11 positions matching TRBD2. This CDR3 contains 16 residues. The J segment lost 2 bases and the V segment lost 6 bases, leaving 7 bases of the junction unmatched. The germline V gene encodes CDR1 MNHNY and CDR2 SVGAGI (reference sequence). CDR3 DNA: TGTGCCAGCAGGATGGGGACTAGCGGTTACACAGATACGCAGTATTTT. Residues: CASRMGTSGYTDTQYF.

This clone occurred many times. The chain recombines TRBV30 with TRBJ1-5; no definite D call. This CDR3 contains 13 residues. Germline assignment: CDR1 GTSNPN and CDR2 SVGIG (reference sequence). Between the trimmed V and J ends, which lost 5 bases and 9 bases, there was a span of 17 bases. DNA of the CDR3: TGTGCCTGGGCACCCGGGATAGCACTGCCCCAGCATTTT. It codes for CAWAPGIALPQHF.

V usage is TRBV29-1 and J usage is TRBJ2-1; 8 positions match TRBD1. The ends lost 7 bases at V and 1 base at J; junction bases unmatched: 12. Germline CDR1 SQVTM, CDR2 ANQGSEA. This CDR3 contains 16 residues. CDR3 amino acids: CSGEIQGVGSYNEQFF. The CDR3 bases are TGCAGCGGGGAGATACAGGGGGTTGGATCCTACAATGAGCAGTTCTTC.

J is TRBJ1-4 and V is TRBV5-1; D may be TRBD1 (5 bases). V was shortened by 2 bases and J by 4 bases, with 9 bases between the two germline ends. Germline CDR1 reads SGHRS; CDR2 reads YFSETQ. The length of the CDR3 is 14 residues. This CDR3 is CASSFGQGNEKLFF. The CDR3 region has the DNA TGCGCCAGCAGCTTCGGGCAGGGTAATGAAAAACTGTTTTTT.

J is TRBJ2-3 and V is TRBV19; weak D call: TRBD1 (7 bases). The V and J ends lost 4 bases and 2 bases respectively, with 19 bases between them. The CDR3 totals 17 residues. Germline values: CDR1 LNHDA, CDR2 SQIVND (reference sequence). CDR3 DNA: TGTGCCAGTAGTAGCCTCAGGGGGGCAGGTTACACAGATACGCAGTATTTT. This codes for CASSSLRGAGYTDTQYF. Full variable domain (remainder filled in from reference TRBV19 and TRBJ2-3): DGGITQSPKYLFRKEGQNVTLSCEQNLNHDAMYWYRQDPGQGLRLIYYSQIVNDFQKGDIAEGYSVSREKKESFPLTVTSAQKNPTAFYLCASSSLRGAGYTDTQYFGPGTRLTVL.

This chain uses TRBV9 with TRBJ2-3, with 10 bases identical to TRBD1. V gave up 0 bases and J gave up 6 bases; unmatched junction bases: 7. The CDR3 is 16 residues long. The germline V gene encodes CDR1 SGDLS and CDR2 YYNGEE. The CDR3 region has the DNA TGTGCCAGCAGCGTAGCTGGCGGACAGGGGGTGGATACGCAGTATTTT. Translated, it gives CASSVAGGQGVDTQYF.